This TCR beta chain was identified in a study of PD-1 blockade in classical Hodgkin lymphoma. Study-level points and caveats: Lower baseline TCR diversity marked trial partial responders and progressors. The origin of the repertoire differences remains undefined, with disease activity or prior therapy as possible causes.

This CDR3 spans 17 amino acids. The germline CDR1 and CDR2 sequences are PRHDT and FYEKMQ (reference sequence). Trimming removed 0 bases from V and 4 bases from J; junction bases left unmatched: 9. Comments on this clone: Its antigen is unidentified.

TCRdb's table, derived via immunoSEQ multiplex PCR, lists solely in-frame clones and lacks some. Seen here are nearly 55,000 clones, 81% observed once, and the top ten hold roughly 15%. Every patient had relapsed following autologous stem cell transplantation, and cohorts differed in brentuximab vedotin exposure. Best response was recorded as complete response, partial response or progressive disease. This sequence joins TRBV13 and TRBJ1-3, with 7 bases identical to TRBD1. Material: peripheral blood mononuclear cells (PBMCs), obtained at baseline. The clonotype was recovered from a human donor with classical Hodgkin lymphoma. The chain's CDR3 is CASSLGDRPGLGNTIYF. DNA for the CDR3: TGTGCCAGCAGCTTAGGGGACAGGCCCGGACTGGGAAACACCATATATTTT.